This T cell receptor beta chain was recovered during a study of regulatory T cells in long-lasting Graves disease. Study background: A definition of persistent Graves' disease required over 5 years of antithyroid drugs plus positive TSH receptor antibodies.

Points from the study as a whole: Since the sample size was small, accuracy may have been reduced. Persistent Graves' patients had lower TCR diversity than newly diagnosed ones.

iRepertoire HTBI primers and Arm-PCR of CDR3 regions built TCR beta libraries. TCRdb reprocessed the multiplex PCR reads with MiXCR, giving one entry per CDR3 protein. This sample has hundreds of thousands of distinct CDR3 sequences, with about 19% found just once. In this sample, this clonotype turned up a few times. Its target is unknown. The time point was: persistent/refractory GD, antithyroid drugs over 5 years with positive TRAb. Preparation of the TCR library used RNA extracted from PBMCs. The sequence was obtained from a female donor with Graves disease. Sequencing used peripheral blood mononuclear cells (PBMCs), obtained when the disease was refractory, from a patient treated with antithyroid drugs.

The CDR3 coding sequence is TGTGCCAGCAGCCCCAGACAGGGGTTGTGGGCGAGGGAGCTGTTTTTT. Residues: CASSPRQGLWARELFF. The rearrangement uses TRBV14 and TRBJ2-2; the match to TRBD1 covers 8 bases. Germline V gene lookup returns CDR1 SGHDN and CDR2 FVKESK. The CDR3 covers 16 residues. V shed 4 bases and J 9 bases; nucleotides not matched to a gene: 13.